Shown below are 25 T cell receptor beta chains from a single sample sequenced in a study of early stage breast cancer tumors (dated 2017 in TCRdb). Library preparation used the immunoSEQ multiplex PCR assay. The table was pulled from immuneACCESS by TCRdb, which kept in-frame rearrangements only. Such tables lose some clones; where checked, under half of the loss comes from unresolved V genes, and the rest has no known cause. In all, the sample holds fewer than 75,000 clones, and roughly 80% of those were seen once. The top ten clones comprise nearly 3.5% of the sample. Sequenced: blood. The receptors here all came from a person aged 30 to 40 with breast cancer.

The rearrangement joins TRBV5-1 to TRBJ2-1; 9 nucleotides match TRBD1. CDR1 and CDR2 from the germline V gene are SGHRS and YFSETQ. This CDR3 has 17 amino acids. The trim removed 4 bases at V and 0 bases at J, leaving 8 bases unmatched. The CDR3: CASSHGTGTSSYNEQFF. The CDR3 coding sequence is TGCGCCAGCAGCCACGGGACAGGGACCAGCTCCTACAATGAGCAGTTCTTC.

The chain has TRBV19 and TRBJ2-1, with 8 positions matching TRBD2. The J segment lost 0 bases and the V segment lost 7 bases, leaving 8 bases of the junction unmatched. CDR3 length: 16 residues. The V gene's germline CDR1 is LNHDA and CDR2 SQIVND (reference sequence). The CDR3 sequence: CASKGVAGYSYNEQFF. CDR3 bases: TGTGCCAGTAAAGGGGTAGCGGGGTACTCCTACAATGAGCAGTTCTTC.

The chain links TRBV11-2 to TRBJ1-4; the match to TRBD1 covers 8 bases. This CDR3 is 14 amino acids long. The germline CDR1 and CDR2 sequences are SGHAT and FQNNGV. After removal of 5 bases from V and 11 bases from J, the junction contained 10 bases not matched to a gene. The CDR3 DNA reads TGTGCCAGCAGCGGGGACAGGCCGAAGGGGAAACTGTTTTTT. Its protein is CASSGDRPKGKLFF.

The V call is TRBV5-6, the J call TRBJ1-1; the match to TRBD1 covers 8 bases. After removal of 0 bases from V and 0 bases from J, the junction contained 7 bases not matched to a gene. The CDR3 length is 17 residues. Germline assignment: CDR1 SGHDT and CDR2 YYEEEE. CDR3 sequence reads: CASSLAGTGILNTEAFF. CDR3 bases: TGTGCCAGCAGCTTGGCAGGGACAGGTATTCTGAACACTGAAGCTTTCTTT.

The V call is TRBV6-5, the J call TRBJ2-1; TRBD1 is a possible D gene (6 bases). CDR1 is MNHEY and CDR2 is SVGAGI in the germline V gene. V lost 4 bases, J lost 1 base, and 8 bases lay in between. This CDR3 region has 14 residues. CDR3 nucleotides: TGTGCCAGCAGTTTAGGGGGTTCCTACAATGAGCAGTTCTTC. Amino acids: CASSLGGSYNEQFF.

The chain has TRBV21-1 and TRBJ1-1. TRBV21-1 is given as a pseudogene. There are 18 residues in the CDR3. This CDR3 is CASSKVREFGGLNTEAFF. In DNA form, the CDR3 reads TGTGCCAGCAGCAAAGTGAGGGAGTTCGGGGGGCTGAACACTGAAGCTTTCTTT.

This chain connects TRBV18 to TRBJ1-1; TRBD1 matches 9 bases. V dropped 7 bases and J dropped 0; count of bases not matched to a gene: 3. Germline CDR1 KGHSH, CDR2 LQKENI. CDR3 size: 14 residues. CDR3 nucleotide sequence: TGTGCCAGCTATACAGGGGGCGTGAACACTGAAGCTTTCTTT. Its translation: CASYTGGVNTEAFF.

This clone was recorded a few times. The chain uses TRBV7-9 and TRBJ1-3; no clear D gene. The CDR3 has 16 amino acids. Looked up from germline, CDR1 is SEHNR and CDR2 is FQNEAQ (reference sequence). V lost 0 bases, J lost 0 bases, and 9 bases lay in between. The CDR3 sequence is CASSLAVLSSGNTIYF. The CDR3 coding sequence is TGTGCCAGCAGCTTAGCAGTGCTGAGCTCTGGAAACACCATATATTTT.

This clone was seen only once. This chain connects TRBV5-3 to TRBJ1-1; 7 bases are shared with TRBD1. TRBV5-3 is sorted into the ORF group, with uncertain function. This CDR3 is built from 16 residues. The V segment lost 4 bases and the J segment 4 bases; nucleotides outside the gene matches: 13. CDR3 protein: CARSEGLDRRGTEAFF. The CDR3 DNA reads as TGTGCCAGAAGCGAAGGGTTGGACAGGCGGGGCACTGAAGCTTTCTTT.

The chain has TRBV27 and TRBJ2-3; 7 positions agree with TRBD1. Germline-derived CDR1 and CDR2 are MNHEY and SMNVEV (reference sequence). After removal of 4 bases from V and 1 base from J, the junction contained 8 bases not matched to a gene. There are 16 residues in the CDR3. The CDR3, as DNA: TGTGCCAGCAGTTCCCCGACAGGGTCGGGCACAGATACGCAGTATTTT. It translates to CASSSPTGSGTDTQYF.

The chain employs TRBV7-8 and TRBJ2-7; 8 bases fit TRBD2. In germline, CDR1 is SGHVS, CDR2 FQNEAQ. Losses at the gene ends were 7 bases for V and 1 base for J; bases not matched to a gene: 15. The length of the CDR3 is 17 residues. For the CDR3, the DNA is TGTGCCAGCATCATAACCCCTCGCGGGAGGACTTCCTACGAGCAGTACTTC. Translation gives CASIITPRGRTSYEQYF.

The chain carries TRBV29-1 and TRBJ2-7, with D unresolved. Trimming removed 4 bases at V and 1 base at J, with 2 bases between. The germline gives CDR1 SQVTM, CDR2 ANQGSEA. The CDR3 consists of 10 residues. The CDR3 region is CSVVSYEQYF. Here the CDR3 DNA reads TGCAGCGTTGTTTCCTACGAGCAGTACTTC.

The J gene is TRBJ2-3, the V gene TRBV7-3, with TRBD2 matching over 7 bases. The CDR3 is 15 residues long. V shed 3 bases and J 0 bases; nucleotides not matched to a gene: 3. Germline-derived CDR1 and CDR2 are SGHTA and FQGTGA. CDR3 DNA: TGTGCCAGCAGCTTTAAGGGAGGGAGCACAGATACGCAGTATTTT. This sequence encodes CASSFKGGSTDTQYF.

The V gene is TRBV19, the J gene TRBJ1-1; TRBD1 matches 7 bases. The CDR3 runs to 15 residues. The J segment lost 3 bases and the V segment lost 5 bases, leaving 9 bases of the junction unmatched. Germline V gives CDR1 LNHDA, CDR2 SQIVND (reference sequence). The CDR3 protein is CASSPRDRVYTEAFF. CDR3 nucleotides: TGTGCCAGTAGTCCCCGCGACAGGGTGTACACTGAAGCTTTCTTT.

The gene calls are TRBV29-1 and TRBJ2-5; no clear D. The J call could be wrong; TRBJ2-7 is a better fit for the DNA end. Per the germline V gene, CDR1 is SQVTM and CDR2 is ANQGSEA. The CDR3 length is 13 residues. Here the CDR3 DNA reads TGCAGCGTTAAGGTTTTGAGCTCCTACGAGCAGTACTTC. Its protein is CSVKVLSSYEQYF.

This chain links TRBV7-9 with TRBJ2-3; the match to TRBD1 covers 7 bases. The germline gives CDR1 SEHNR, CDR2 FQNEAQ (reference sequence). The CDR3 covers 14 residues. Losses at the gene ends were 3 bases for V and 2 bases for J; bases not matched to a gene: 2. The CDR3 loop reads CASSLGQLTDTQYF. The CDR3 bases are TGTGCCAGCAGCTTGGGACAGCTCACAGATACGCAGTATTTT.

V and J are TRBV7-9 and TRBJ1-5; TRBD1 might be the D (6 bases). The V end was cut by 1 base, the J end by 2 bases, with 18 bases between. The germline V gene has CDR1 SEHNR and CDR2 FQNEAQ (reference sequence). CDR3 length: 18 amino acids. CDR3 in DNA: TGTGCCAGCAGCTTAGTTCCCGTCGGCAGGGGAGGCAATCAGCCCCAGCATTTT. Translated, it gives CASSLVPVGRGGNQPQHF.

This clone came up a few times. This chain joins TRBV27 and TRBJ1-2; D gene unclear. From germline, CDR1 is MNHEY and CDR2 SMNVEV (reference sequence). The CDR3 is 13 residues long. V gave up 3 bases and J gave up 0 bases, with 5 bases separating them. The CDR3 region has the DNA TGTGCCAGCAGTTTTGGGACTAACTATGGCTACACCTTC. Its protein is CASSFGTNYGYTF.

The gene calls are TRBV4-1 and TRBJ2-1; 8 positions agree with TRBD2. CDR3 length: 16 residues. V lost 3 bases and J lost 0; bases outside the gene matches: 4. Germline CDR1 reads MGHRA; CDR2 reads YSYEKL. DNA of the CDR3: TGCGCCAGCAGCCAGACCGGGACTAGCTCCTACAATGAGCAGTTCTTC. Residues: CASSQTGTSSYNEQFF.

The rearrangement uses TRBV2 and TRBJ2-2; TRBD2 matches at 10 bases. The V segment lost 6 bases and the J segment 4 bases; nucleotides outside the gene matches: 2. Per the germline V gene, CDR1 is SNHLY and CDR2 is FYNNEI. CDR3 length: 14 residues. The chain's CDR3 is CASRRLAGTGELFF. CDR3 nucleotide sequence: TGTGCCAGCAGGCGACTAGCGGGCACCGGGGAGCTGTTTTTT. The full variable domain, in which reference TRBV2 and TRBJ2-2 provide the parts outside the CDR3, is EPEVTQTPSHQVTQMGQEVILRCVPISNHLYFYWYRQILGQKVEFLVSFYNNEISEKSEIFDDQFSVERPDGSNFTLKIRSTKLEDSAMYFCASRRLAGTGELFFGEGSRLTVL.

This chain connects TRBV7-9 to TRBJ2-1; TRBD2 might be the D (5 bases). The V end lost 1 base, the J end lost 0 bases, and 13 bases lay between the germline ends. CDR3 size: 17 residues. In germline, CDR1 is SEHNR, CDR2 FQNEAQ (reference sequence). CDR3 region: CASSLGGWSGSYNEQFF. The CDR3 nucleotides read TGTGCCAGCAGCTTAGGGGGATGGAGCGGCTCCTACAATGAGCAGTTCTTC.

This clone was observed a few times. The rearrangement links TRBV19 to TRBJ2-1; no definite D call. V was pared by 4 bases and J by 5 bases, with 15 bases between. The CDR3 sequence is 15 residues long. Germline CDR1 LNHDA, CDR2 SQIVND (reference sequence). CDR3 DNA: TGTGCCAGTAGTAGGATTGTGGCAGGCGACAATGAGCAGTTCTTC. Residues: CASSRIVAGDNEQFF.

V and J are TRBV5-6 and TRBJ2-7; 10 bases map to TRBD1. J was trimmed by 6 bases and V by 2 bases; bases with no gene match: 2. The CDR3 has 13 amino acids. Germline lookup yields CDR1 SGHDT and CDR2 YYEEEE. CDR3 protein: CASSFGTGAEQYF. The CDR3 DNA is TGTGCCAGCAGCTTCGGGACAGGGGCCGAGCAGTACTTC.

The chain has TRBV10-1 and TRBJ2-1; TRBD2 might be the D (6 bases). This CDR3 spans 13 amino acids. Deletions cut 5 bases from V and 8 bases from J, with 13 bases between. CDR1 is WNHNN, CDR2 SYGVQD, per germline (reference sequence). CDR3 DNA: TGCGCCAGCAGTCCGCGGTCGGGGGATGAGCAGTTCTTC. This sequence encodes CASSPRSGDEQFF.

The sample holds a few counts of this clone. In nucleotides, the CDR3 is TGTGCCAGCAGCCAAGGACTAGCGGAAACTTACGAGCAGTACTTC. As protein: CASSQGLAETYEQYF. This chain links TRBV5-4 with TRBJ2-7; 10 nucleotides line up with TRBD2. The CDR3 is 15 amino acids. The germline V gene encodes CDR1 SGHNT and CDR2 YYREEE (reference sequence). Losses at the gene ends were 4 bases for V and 4 bases for J; bases not matched to a gene: 8.